Shown below are 30 T cell receptor beta chains from a single sample sequenced in a study of T cells in Graves' hyperthyroidism and ophthalmopathy. RNA transcripts gave rise to amplified TCR beta CDR3 regions. The TCR CDR3 was amplified in a first-round RT-PCR using the HTBI primer set. TCRdb fed the multiplex PCR reads into MiXCR, producing one record per CDR3 protein. The sample yields 600,000 to 850,000 distinct CDR3 sequences, approximately 18% seen once. Material for sequencing was blood. The receptors originated from a woman in her 50s with Graves' hyperthyroidism that later progressed to Graves' ophthalmopathy.

This clonotype was observed a few times. The CDR3: CASSSDGGGNTIYF. The CDR3 nucleotides are TGTGCCAGCAGCTCAGATGGGGGTGGAAACACCATATATTTT. The chain is built from TRBV13 and TRBJ1-3; tentatively, D is TRBD1 (5 bases). This CDR3 comprises 14 residues. The germline V and J ends were trimmed by 4 bases and 3 bases, with 10 bases remaining between them. The V gene's germline CDR1 is PRHDT and CDR2 FYEKMQ (reference sequence).

This clonotype was seen repeatedly, ten times or more. The J gene is TRBJ1-1, the V gene TRBV12-3 or TRBV12-4; D gene ambiguous. The CDR3 is 12 amino acids. V dropped 10 bases and J dropped 4 bases, with 13 bases sitting between them. CDR3 region: CATADLATEAFF. CDR3 in DNA: TGTGCCACCGCCGATCTGGCCACTGAAGCTTTCTTT.

This clonotype was detected many times. The junction and the germline gene differ at one end; a read error may be behind it. The chain carries TRBV11-1 and TRBJ2-5; TRBD1 agrees at 7 bases. The CDR3 is made up of 12 amino acids. Germline assignment: CDR1 SGHAT and CDR2 FQDESV (reference sequence). CDR3: CASTLGGETQYF. DNA of the CDR3: TGTGCCAGCACCTTAGGGGGCGAGACCCAGTACTTC.

This clonotype was found a few times. This chain connects TRBV5-6 to TRBJ2-1, with D possibly TRBD2 on 6 matching bases. CDR1 is SGHDT and CDR2 is YYEEEE in the germline V gene. V gave up 2 bases and J gave up 2 bases, with 8 bases separating them. The CDR3 is 14 residues long. CDR3 in DNA: TGTGCCAGCAGCTTACCGGGGGCCTACAATGAGCAGTTCTTC. Translated, it gives CASSLPGAYNEQFF.

The V and J genes are TRBV7-6 and TRBJ2-2; D may be TRBD2 (5 bases). Germline V gene lookup returns CDR1 SGHVS and CDR2 FNYEAQ. Trimming stripped 5 bases from V and 7 bases from J, with 11 bases between. The length of the CDR3 is 13 residues. The CDR3: CASSPGNDGELFF. DNA of the CDR3: TGTGCCAGCAGCCCCGGGAATGACGGGGAGCTGTTTTTT.

The CDR3 sequence: CSASTPQRRQGNYGYTF. The DNA of the CDR3 is TGCAGTGCTAGCACACCGCAAAGAAGACAGGGGAACTATGGCTACACCTTC. The V gene is TRBV20-1, the J gene TRBJ1-2, with 8 bases aligning to TRBD1. The V segment lost 3 bases and the J segment 2 bases; nucleotides outside the gene matches: 14. The germline CDR1 and CDR2 sequences are DFQATT and SNEGSKA (reference sequence). The CDR3 loop spans 17 amino acids.

There are many counts of this clonotype. This rearrangement joins TRBV3-1 to TRBJ1-6, with D unresolved. The CDR3 runs to 13 residues. Looked up from germline, CDR1 is LGHDT and CDR2 is YNNKEL (reference sequence). V lost 1 base and J lost 9, with 7 bases in between. CDR3: CASSQVAGSPLHF. The CDR3, as DNA: TGTGCCAGCAGCCAAGTTGCGGGTTCACCCCTCCACTTT.

This clonotype was observed many times. This sequence joins TRBV29-1 and TRBJ1-1, with a weak D call TRBD1 (6 bases). V lost 2 bases, J lost 7 bases, and 8 bases lay in between. This CDR3 is built from 11 residues. Germline V gene lookup returns CDR1 SQVTM and CDR2 ANQGSEA. Here the CDR3 reads CSVELDSEAFF. The CDR3, as DNA: TGCAGCGTTGAATTGGACAGTGAAGCTTTCTTT.

V and J are TRBV4-1 and TRBJ2-7; D may be TRBD2 (6 bases). V was trimmed by 4 bases and J by 3 bases, leaving 16 bases between them. The CDR3 covers 15 residues. The V gene's germline CDR1 is MGHRA and CDR2 YSYEKL. The CDR3 sequence: CASSRIAGTDYEQYF. The CDR3 DNA follows: TGCGCCAGCAGCCGTATCGCCGGGACTGACTACGAGCAGTACTTC.

In its sample, this clonotype was seen many times. The gene calls are TRBV12-3 or TRBV12-4 and TRBJ1-2; 11 bases align to TRBD1. The V segment lost 10 bases and the J segment 5 bases; nucleotides outside the gene matches: 6. This CDR3 contains 13 residues. The CDR3 loop is CANRDRGRYGYTF. CDR3 sequence (DNA): TGTGCCAATCGGGACAGGGGGAGATATGGCTACACCTTC.

This clonotype was observed a few times. V is TRBV27 and J is TRBJ1-1; D might be TRBD1 (5 bases). CDR1 is MNHEY and CDR2 is SMNVEV in the germline V gene (reference sequence). Trimming pared 2 bases from V and 1 base from J, leaving 14 bases between. This CDR3 region has 16 residues. DNA for the CDR3: TGTGCCAGCAGTTTACTCGGGGCTAGGGGGAACACTGAAGCTTTCTTT. It yields the protein CASSLLGARGNTEAFF.

The J gene is TRBJ2-3, the V gene TRBV5-6; perhaps TRBD1 as D (6 bases). V was pared by 5 bases and J by 3 bases, with 16 bases between. Looked up from germline, CDR1 is SGHDT and CDR2 is YYEEEE. The CDR3 runs 15 residues. CDR3 protein: CASRLRDILTDTQYF. The CDR3 DNA reads as TGTGCCAGCAGACTCCGGGACATCCTTACAGATACGCAGTATTTT.

The rearrangement links TRBV6-1 to TRBJ1-6; D unclear. V lost 6 bases to trimming and J lost 7 bases, with 13 bases between them. Looked up from germline, CDR1 is MNHNS and CDR2 is SASEGT. CDR3 size: 14 residues. For the CDR3, the DNA is TGTGCCAGCAGCCCGACCGGGTCAAATTCACCCCTCCACTTT. Its translation: CASSPTGSNSPLHF.

With regard to this clonotype: At one end the junction does not follow the germline gene, possibly because of a read error. V gene TRBV10-3 combines with J gene TRBJ1-1, with 7 bases fitting TRBD1. The CDR3 has 15 residues. Per the germline V gene, CDR1 is ENHRY and CDR2 is SYGVKD. The CDR3 spells CASSPGGGLNTEAFF. The CDR3 DNA is TGTGCCAGCAGTCCAGGGGGGGGACTGAACACTGAAGCTTTCTTT.

The table lists this clonotype with a count of one. This chain links TRBV6-5 with TRBJ1-3; D call uncertain. CDR1 and CDR2 (germline): MNHEY, SVGAGI. The V and J ends lost 0 bases and 0 bases respectively, with 9 bases between them. This CDR3 is built from 16 residues. The CDR3 loop reads CASSYSAGTSGNTIYF. In DNA form, the CDR3 reads TGTGCCAGCAGTTACTCCGCAGGCACCTCTGGAAACACCATATATTTT.

The CDR3 coding sequence is TGTGCCAGCTCACCTAAGGAAGGCAACTCTGGAAACACCATATATTTT. Its protein product is CASSPKEGNSGNTIYF. V and J are TRBV18 and TRBJ1-3; no definite D call. Deletions cut 3 bases from V and 0 bases from J, with 12 bases between. CDR1 is KGHSH and CDR2 is LQKENI in the germline V gene. The CDR3 has 16 residues.

This clonotype showed up just a few times. This chain links TRBV12-3 or TRBV12-4 with TRBJ1-2; weak D call: TRBD1 (5 bases). This CDR3 is 15 amino acids long. The V end lost 6 bases, the J end lost 5 bases, and 19 bases lay between the germline ends. This CDR3 reads CASSKGRGHTYGYTF. The CDR3, as DNA: TGTGCCAGCAGCAAGGGGCGGGGCCATACATATGGCTACACCTTC.

Details on this clonotype: A much larger clone differs from this one at a single base, so this may be a read error. The CDR3 does not end in the conserved phenylalanine or tryptophan, so this is likely a read error. The chain combines TRBV7-9 with TRBJ2-5, with D possibly called TRBD1 or TRBD2 (5 bases each). V was pared by 4 bases and J by 2 bases, with 11 bases between. Germline V gene lookup returns CDR1 SEHNR and CDR2 FQNEAQ (reference sequence). The CDR3 has 14 residues. The CDR3 bases are TGTGCCAGCAGCTCCCGGGACCGTCAAGAGACCCAGTACTCC. It codes for CASSSRDRQETQYS.

The chain combines TRBV20-1 with TRBJ2-2; tentatively, D is TRBD2 (6 bases). Germline-derived CDR1 and CDR2 are DFQATT and SNEGSKA (reference sequence). The CDR3 extends over 15 amino acids. V shed 3 bases and J shed 6 bases, with 17 bases lying between them. The CDR3 region is CSASEQGGVPGELFF. CDR3 coding DNA: TGCAGTGCTAGCGAGCAGGGAGGTGTCCCCGGGGAGCTGTTTTTT.

This clonotype has at least ten counts. This rearrangement joins TRBV7-9 to TRBJ2-5, with 9 bases that match TRBD2. The germline CDR1 and CDR2 sequences are SEHNR and FQNEAQ (reference sequence). Trimming at V came to 5 bases and at J to 2 bases, leaving 9 bases not matched to a gene. This CDR3 spans 16 amino acids. CDR3 region: CASSLKSGGLQETQYF. In DNA form, the CDR3 reads TGTGCCAGCAGCCTAAAAAGCGGGGGGCTACAAGAGACCCAGTACTTC.

This clonotype occurred many times. This chain joins TRBV20-1 and TRBJ1-1, with no clear D. Trimming took off 3 bases at V and 0 bases at J, with 8 bases between the two ends. CDR1 and CDR2 (germline): DFQATT, SNEGSKA (reference sequence). CDR3 length: 13 amino acids. The CDR3 loop is CSARGRLNTEAFF. CDR3 coding DNA: TGCAGTGCTAGGGGTAGGCTGAACACTGAAGCTTTCTTT.

A word on this clonotype: Relative to the germline gene, one junction end is altered; a read error may explain this. J is TRBJ2-6 and V is TRBV7-3; possibly TRBD1 or TRBD2 for D (6 bases each). CDR1 and CDR2 from the germline V gene are SGHTA and FQGTGA. This CDR3 comprises 17 residues. CDR3 DNA: TGTGTCAGCAGCTCCAGGGTGGGGGGCTCTGGGACCAACGTCCTGACTTTC. Residues: CVSSSRVGGSGTNVLTF.

The V gene is TRBV13, the J gene TRBJ2-5, with a tentative D call TRBD2 (6 bases). The V end was cut by 3 bases, the J end by 3 bases, with 14 bases between. The CDR3 has 15 amino acids. Germline V gene data show CDR1 as PRHDT and CDR2 as FYEKMQ (reference sequence). This CDR3 reads CASSLGGKTKETQYF. CDR3 DNA sequence: TGTGCCAGCAGCTTGGGCGGGAAGACCAAAGAGACCCAGTACTTC.

Many counts were recorded for this clonotype. The rearrangement joins TRBV27 to TRBJ1-1; 8 positions agree with TRBD1. Germline V gives CDR1 MNHEY, CDR2 SMNVEV (reference sequence). The CDR3 totals 15 residues. J lost 0 bases, V lost 3 bases, and 3 bases had no gene match. The CDR3 loop is CASSLRTGLNTEAFF. The DNA of the CDR3 is TGTGCCAGCAGTTTGAGGACAGGGTTGAACACTGAAGCTTTCTTT.

This sequence joins TRBV4-2 and TRBJ2-5; 12 nucleotides align to TRBD2. V was clipped by 0 bases and J by 5 bases; unmatched bases: 10. This CDR3 region has 18 residues. CDR1 LGHNA and CDR2 YNFKEQ come from the germline V gene. The CDR3 bases are TGTGCCAGCAGCCAAGACCCCCCTAGCGGGGGGGCGGCCGAGACCCAGTACTTC. It encodes CASSQDPPSGGAAETQYF.

The chain is built from TRBV27 and TRBJ2-2; D unclear. The CDR3 consists of 14 residues. CDR1 and CDR2 from the germline V gene are MNHEY and SMNVEV (reference sequence). V was shortened by 3 bases and J by 2 bases, with 7 bases between the two germline ends. CDR3 amino acids: CASSFATNTGELFF. The CDR3 DNA sequence: TGTGCCAGCAGTTTCGCGACTAACACCGGGGAGCTGTTTTTT.

In its sample, this clonotype was seen many times. The J gene is TRBJ1-1, the V gene TRBV29-1, with D perhaps matching TRBD1 (6 bases). V was trimmed by 7 bases and J by 4 bases, leaving 16 bases between them. The CDR3 runs to 13 residues. Germline-derived CDR1 and CDR2 are SQVTM and ANQGSEA. The CDR3 DNA sequence: TGCAGCGCCAACAGGGATTGGGGCACTGAAGCTTTCTTT. Protein sequence: CSANRDWGTEAFF. The variable domain in full, completed from reference TRBV29-1 and TRBJ1-1, reads SAVISQKPSRDICQRGTSLTIQCQVDSQVTMMFWYRQQPGQSLTLIATANQGSEATYESGFVIDKFPISRPNLTFSTLTVSNMSPEDSSIYLCSANRDWGTEAFFGQGTRLTVV.

This clonotype was observed a handful of times. A read error may produce the germline difference seen at one junction end. The chain has TRBV6-5 and TRBJ2-2; 9 bases map to TRBD2. The CDR3 length is 17 residues. Germline CDR1 and CDR2: MNHEY and SVGAGI. The CDR3 bases are TGTGCCAGCAGTTACGGTCCAGCGGGGGGTCGCACCGGGGGGCTGTTTTTT. It is translated as CASSYGPAGGRTGGLFF.

There are a few counts of this clonotype. The chain recombines TRBV12-5 with TRBJ2-1; D not resolved. V was clipped by 4 bases and J by 6 bases, with 16 bases between them. The CDR3 has 15 residues. Germline-derived CDR1 and CDR2 are LGHNT and FRNRAP. The CDR3 nucleotides read TGTGCTAGTGGTTCGGGTACGCAGGCTTTCAATGAGCAGTTCTTC. It encodes CASGSGTQAFNEQFF.

This clonotype has a handful of counts. The genes are TRBV24-1 and TRBJ2-6, with 7 bases that match TRBD1. CDR1 is KGHDR and CDR2 is SFDVKD in the germline V gene. J was trimmed by 1 base and V by 4 bases; bases with no gene match: 6. The CDR3 loop spans 17 amino acids. The CDR3 protein is CATSDRDRPSGANVLTF. The CDR3 DNA is TGTGCCACCAGTGACCGGGACAGACCTTCTGGGGCCAACGTCCTGACTTTC.